The present T cell receptor beta chain was sequenced within a study of early T cells in non-severe SARS-CoV-2 infection. cDNA molecules, individually, were tagged with unique molecular identifiers. One entry per CDR3 protein results from TCRdb running MiXCR on the 5' RACE reads. The sample contains around 34,000 distinct CDR3 sequences, about 5% of which appear only once. The CDR3 runs 16 residues. V lost 2 bases and J lost 1, with 13 bases in between. CDR1 MNHNY and CDR2 SVGAGI come from the germline V gene (reference sequence). Sequenced sample: whole blood. The rearrangement joins TRBV6-6 to TRBJ2-3; possibly TRBD2 for D (6 bases). The receptor comes from an adult who was a healthcare worker with PCR-confirmed SARS-CoV-2 infection or an uninfected control (not recorded which). In nucleotides, the CDR3 is TGTGCCAGCAGTTACGGGGCGGGGCGACGCACAGATACGCAGTATTTT. Protein sequence: CASSYGAGRRTDTQYF.